This T cell receptor beta chain was retrieved from a study of blood T cells in healthy people across ages (dated by TCRdb to about 2015). A note on the overall study: In model experiments, roughly one uniquely barcoded TCR beta cDNA molecule per two T cells was captured by template switching. Using deep sequencing normalized with unique cDNA molecular identifiers, the study measured how TCR beta repertoire diversity changes with age. The donors were divided into four age groups: young (average around 15 years), middle-aged (approximately 39), aged (approximately 62) and long-lived (nearly 85). To avoid experimental bias, donors of different ages were distributed randomly across sequencing lanes. Using the same blood draw, the study looked at two additional independent replicas of 1 million unique cDNA reads for two donors, one aged 18 to 30 and the other aged 80 or older. What the work shows at the level of the full study, not this receptor alone: Total diversity estimates from one million sequenced T cells were considered lower bounds and underestimates. Because donor CMV infection status was unknown, age-related changes in expanded clonotypes were potentially confounded. As age increased, observed TCR beta diversity per million T cells dropped in a roughly linear way, and a significant reduction was already evident by age 40. Observed TCR beta diversity correlated strongly with the percentage of naive T cells measured by flow cytometry. Compared with the aged group, the long-lived group had more naive CD4+ T cells, fewer expanded clones and increased TCR diversity, a pattern suggesting age selection. Since profiling was done on bulk unsorted PBMCs, naive and antigen-experienced compartments could not be conclusively compared.

Donors were 39 systemically healthy Caucasian individuals from Russia aged roughly 6 to 95 years. Each donor gave approximately 9.3 milliliters of peripheral blood, collected into EDTA-treated Vacutainer tubes. Ficoll-Paque density-gradient centrifugation was used to isolate PBMCs, with at least 6.5 million obtained per sample. Total RNA was extracted from PBMCs with Trizol reagent, with at least 6 micrograms obtained per sample. For every donor, flow cytometry on a PBMC aliquot measured the percentage of naive CD45RAhigh/CD27high T cells. Library method: 5' RACE. The sequencer was an Illumina HiSeq 2500. A second PCR of roughly 7 to 11 cycles was performed with a sample-barcoded 5' primer and a J-beta primer mix. Each TCR beta cDNA molecule received a unique molecular identifier from a template-switch 5' adaptor carrying 12 random nucleotides. Each sample yielded at least 2.5 million CDR3-containing paired-end reads. First-strand cDNA synthesis was performed from all RNA using the Mint cDNA synthesis kit, with priming by a TRBC-specific oligonucleotide. After uracil-DNA glycosylase treatment, a first 18-cycle PCR used universal primers M1SS and BC2_uni_R on all cDNA. Processing in the source paper ran as follows. For normalization, 1 million high-quality reads were randomly selected from each sample, with every read carrying a distinct molecular identifier. Reads with shared molecular identifiers were discarded instead of being binned into consensus sequences. MiTCR, set to a Q25 quality threshold and the strictest error-elimination algorithm, was used for CDR3 identification, clonotype clustering and error correction. A nonparametric unseen species model with Euler transformation was used to estimate lower-bound total TCR beta diversity. TCRdb's own reprocessing of the public reads used fastp at Q25 and MiXCR and kept productive beta chains. Rows merge per CDR3 protein into single entries with the most common DNA and genes. The authors' filters were not applied to this entry. The sample data list approximately 1,000,000 distinct CDR3 sequences, and 30% to 40% of these were observed just once. The ten largest make up around 12% of the sample.

This clonotype was recorded a few times. Its binding antigen is unknown. Base-call qualities are not available, and no considerably larger clone is one nucleotide away. Trimming takes 6 bases off V and 1 base off J; junction bases not matched to a gene: 6. CDR1 and CDR2 were assigned from the germline V gene (reference sequence) as DFQATT and SNEGSKA. The CDR3, from cysteine to phenylalanine, totals 14 residues. The retained sequence is limited to the CDR3, 42 bases, with the frame set at the first base. The sample comprised blood. The sequence was collected from a man aged 18-30 years in good health. The chain employs TRBV20-1 and TRBJ2-3, and 8 junctional nucleotides match TRBD2. The CDR3 corresponds to CSAPGLVGTDTQYF. The DNA reads as follows: TGCAGTGCCCCGGGACTAGTGGGCACAGATACGCAGTATTTT.